The rows below give T cell receptor beta chains drawn from one sample of a study of early T cells in non-severe SARS-CoV-2 infection. TCRdb independently ran MiXCR on the 5' RACE reads; one entry per CDR3 protein. This sample yields 30,000 to 40,000 distinct CDR3 sequences, of which 5% to 6.5% are seen a single time; 20% to 25% belongs to the top ten. The sequencing input was whole blood. The origin of the receptors is an adult who was a healthcare worker with PCR-confirmed SARS-CoV-2 infection or an uninfected control (not recorded which). CDR3s include the opening cysteine and the closing phenylalanine or tryptophan. The D gene is left open where the match is weak. Only some rows state a clone size, as once, few, many or a class for expanded clones.

j_call,clone_size,d_call,v_call,cdr3_nt,cdr3_aa
TRBJ2-3,NA,TRBD2,TRBV2,TGTGCCAGCAGGGCTAGCGGGGGCACAGATACGCAGTATTTT,CASRASGGTDTQYF
TRBJ2-2,few,NA,TRBV10-3,TGTGCCATCAGTGAGTCGATGGACAACACCGGGGAGCTGTTTTTT,CAISESMDNTGELFF
TRBJ2-5,few,NA,TRBV12-3/TRBV12-4,TGTGCCAGCACCCCCGGACAGGGACTACAAGAGACCCAGTACTTC,CASTPGQGLQETQYF
TRBJ1-5,NA,NA,TRBV7-2,TGTGCCAGCAGCTTGGGACGTACGAGGCAGCCCCAGCATTTT,CASSLGRTRQPQHF
TRBJ2-2,few,TRBD2,TRBV15,TGTGCCACTCGTCTCCGGGAGGGCGAGGTCGGGGAGCTGTTTTTT,CATRLREGEVGELFF
TRBJ2-2,NA,NA,TRBV5-1,TGCGCCAGCATGGAAGCGGCTGTCACCGGGGAGCTGTTTTTT,CASMEAAVTGELFF
TRBJ1-1,many,NA,TRBV29-1,TGCAGCGTTCGGGGCAATCGCTACATGAACACTGAAGCTTTCTTT,CSVRGNRYMNTEAFF
TRBJ2-7,many,NA,TRBV6-6,TGTGCCAGCAGCCCGGGGACAATCTACGAGCAGTACTTC,CASSPGTIYEQYF
TRBJ1-1,few,NA,TRBV7-6,TGTGCCAGCAGCTTATTCCTGGGATCGAACACTGAAGCTTTCTTT,CASSLFLGSNTEAFF
TRBJ2-1,few,NA,TRBV7-2,TGTGCCAGCAGCCCCTATTCTTCGGCCAATGAGCAGTTCTTC,CASSPYSSANEQFF
TRBJ2-3,few,NA,TRBV4-2,TGTGCCAGCAGCCCCCTGTCTAGCGGCACAGATACGCAGTATTTT,CASSPLSSGTDTQYF
TRBJ2-4,NA,TRBD1,TRBV5-1,TGCGCCAGCAGCTTGGAAGGGGGCTACGGAGCCAAAAACATTCAGTACTTC,CASSLEGGYGAKNIQYF
TRBJ1-2,few,NA,TRBV19,TGTGCCAGTAGTGAGCGGACAGTGACCTATGGCTACACCTTC,CASSERTVTYGYTF
TRBJ2-7,NA,TRBD2,TRBV13,TGTGCCAGCAGCTTCGTACTAGCGGGATTTTACGAGCAGTACTTC,CASSFVLAGFYEQYF
TRBJ2-1,few,NA,TRBV20-1,TGCAGTGCTCCGGGGCCCAATGAGCAGTTCTTC,CSAPGPNEQFF
TRBJ1-1,NA,NA,TRBV12-3/TRBV12-4,TGTGCCAGCAGTTCCCGGGCGCGGGCCCTGTGGGCTTTCTTT,CASSSRARALWAFF
TRBJ1-1,many,NA,TRBV1,TGCACCAGCAGCCCAAACGGGGGAGACACTGAAGCTTTCTTT,CTSSPNGGDTEAFF
TRBJ2-7,many,TRBD1,TRBV18,TGTGCCAGCTCAGGGACACAGGGGATTAAGACCCTCGAGCAGTACTTC,CASSGTQGIKTLEQYF
TRBJ1-3,many,TRBD1,TRBV5-1,TGCGCCAGCAGCCAACAGGGGGACTCTGGAAACACCATATATTTT,CASSQQGDSGNTIYF
TRBJ2-3,few,NA,TRBV27,TGTGCCAGCATGCGGAACCCTCGCACAGATACGCAGTATTTT,CASMRNPRTDTQYF
TRBJ2-1,many,NA,TRBV6-2/TRBV6-3,TGTGCCAGCAGCCTACAGATTCTACCCTACAATGAGCAGTTCTTC,CASSLQILPYNEQFF
TRBJ2-7,NA,NA,TRBV4-2,TGTGCCAGCAGCCAGGTCCCGTGGGGAAGCTCCTACGAGCAGTACTTC,CASSQVPWGSSYEQYF
TRBJ2-3,few,NA,TRBV7-2,TGTGCCAGCCTCATGGGGGGTGGAGATACGCAGTATTTT,CASLMGGGDTQYF
TRBJ2-4,NA,NA,TRBV6-2/TRBV6-3,TGTGCCAGCAGTGCAGGGATAGTCGCCAAAAACATTCAGTACTTC,CASSAGIVAKNIQYF
TRBJ1-2,many,TRBD1,TRBV19,TGTGCCAGTAGCTCAAGACAGGGTGGCTACACCTTC,CASSSRQGGYTF
TRBJ2-1,many,TRBD2,TRBV11-2,TGTGCCAGCAGCTTAGAGCGGGGGGCTCGCTACAATGAGCAGTTCTTC,CASSLERGARYNEQFF
TRBJ2-1,few,NA,TRBV6-5,TGTGCCAGCAGCCGTCAGGATGAGCAGTTCTTC,CASSRQDEQFF
TRBJ2-5,NA,TRBD2,TRBV7-6,TGTGCCAGCAGCTTAGGGAGGACTAGGGGAGAGACCCAGTACTTC,CASSLGRTRGETQYF
TRBJ2-3,many,NA,TRBV6-2/TRBV6-3,TGTGCCAGCACGGGGGTGGCAGATACGCAGTATTTT,CASTGVADTQYF
TRBJ2-7,NA,TRBD1,TRBV18,TGTGCCAGCTCATCCACCGGGACAGGGGTGGGAGAGCAGTACTTC,CASSSTGTGVGEQYF
TRBJ2-5,NA,TRBD1,TRBV12-3/TRBV12-4,TGTGCCAGCAGTCCGCCGGGACAGGGGGCCCAAGAGACCCAGTACTTC,CASSPPGQGAQETQYF
TRBJ2-5,many,TRBD2,TRBV7-8,TGTGCCAGCAGCTCCGGACTAGTTGAAGGGGAGACCCAGTACTTC,CASSSGLVEGETQYF
TRBJ1-5,many,NA,TRBV19,TGTGCCAGTAAAGGAACCAGGGAAGGGTTGCGCAATCAGCCCCAGCATTTT,CASKGTREGLRNQPQHF
TRBJ1-2,many,NA,TRBV5-5,TGTGCCAGCAGCTTGGAGGGCGCGGACTATGGCTACACCTTC,CASSLEGADYGYTF
TRBJ1-6,NA,NA,TRBV18,TGTGCCAGCTCACCAGCCGGGACTTCGGATTCACCCCTCCACTTT,CASSPAGTSDSPLHF
TRBJ2-7,few,NA,TRBV20-1,TGCAGTGCTACCCCCGGGACGCATCTTCCCTCCTACGAGCAGTACTTC,CSATPGTHLPSYEQYF
TRBJ1-4,many,NA,TRBV12-3/TRBV12-4,TGTGCCAGCAAGCGTGGTTCCGCTAATGAAAAACTGTTTTTT,CASKRGSANEKLFF
TRBJ2-4,NA,NA,TRBV20-1,TGCAGTGCTAGAGATTCCGGCAGCCTTAAAAACATTCAGTACTTC,CSARDSGSLKNIQYF
TRBJ2-1,many,TRBD1,TRBV20-1,TGCAGTGCTAGACAGGGGGCCCTCGATGAGCAGTTCTTC,CSARQGALDEQFF
TRBJ2-2,many,NA,TRBV6-2/TRBV6-3,TGTGCCAGCTCTTGGAGTACGGGGGCCCTGAACACCGGGGAGCTGTTTTTT,CASSWSTGALNTGELFF
TRBJ1-3,NA,NA,TRBV6-6,TGTGCCAGCAGTTACTCTGGATCAGCCGGAAACACCATATATTTT,CASSYSGSAGNTIYF
TRBJ2-1,many,NA,TRBV20-1,TGCAGTGCTAGAGAAATGAGGCGGCCTCACAATGAGCAGTTCTTC,CSAREMRRPHNEQFF
TRBJ1-1,medium-sized,NA,TRBV20-1,TGCAGTGCTGGGAGTAACACTGAAGCTTTCTTT,CSAGSNTEAFF
TRBJ1-6,many,NA,TRBV20-1,TGCAGTGCTAGAGATACGCGCAGGGACATATATAATTCACCCCTCCACTTT,CSARDTRRDIYNSPLHF
TRBJ2-7,many,NA,TRBV6-2/TRBV6-3,TGTGCCAGCAGTAGGGGGGCGATATCCTACGAGCAGTACTTC,CASSRGAISYEQYF
TRBJ2-1,NA,NA,TRBV13,TGTGCCAGCAGCCCGACGTCGGATAGCTCCTACAATGAGCAGTTCTTC,CASSPTSDSSYNEQFF
TRBJ2-3,many,NA,TRBV19,TGTGCCAGTAGCATTGGGGCTGCTAGCACAGATACGCAGTATTTT,CASSIGAASTDTQYF
TRBJ1-3,few,NA,TRBV12-3/TRBV12-4,TGTGCCAGCAGTTTCGGGACGGCGAACACCATATATTTT,CASSFGTANTIYF
TRBJ1-6,many,TRBD1,TRBV19,TGTGCCACACGGACAGGGAGCTCCTATAATTCACCCCTCCACTTT,CATRTGSSYNSPLHF
TRBJ1-1,many,NA,TRBV30,TGTGCCTGGACCCGAGAGGTGAACACTGAAGCTTTCTTT,CAWTREVNTEAFF
TRBJ2-7,few,TRBD1,TRBV30,TGTGCCTGCACACCGGGACAGGCTCCCAACGAGCAGTACTTC,CACTPGQAPNEQYF
TRBJ2-1,many,TRBD2,TRBV10-3,TGTGCCATCACAGAGCGGGAGGGTTACAATGAGCAGTTCTTC,CAITEREGYNEQFF